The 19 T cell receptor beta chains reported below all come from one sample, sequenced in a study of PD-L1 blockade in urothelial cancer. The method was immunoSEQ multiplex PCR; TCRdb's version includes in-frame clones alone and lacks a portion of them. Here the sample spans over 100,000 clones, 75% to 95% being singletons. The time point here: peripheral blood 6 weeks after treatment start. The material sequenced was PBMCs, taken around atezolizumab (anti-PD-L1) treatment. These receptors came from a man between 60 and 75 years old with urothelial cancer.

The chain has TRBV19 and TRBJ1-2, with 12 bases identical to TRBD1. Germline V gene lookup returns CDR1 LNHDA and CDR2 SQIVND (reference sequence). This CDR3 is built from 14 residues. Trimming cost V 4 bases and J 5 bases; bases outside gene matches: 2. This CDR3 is CASSRGQGAYGYTF. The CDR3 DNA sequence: TGTGCCAGTAGTAGGGGACAGGGGGCATATGGCTACACCTTC.

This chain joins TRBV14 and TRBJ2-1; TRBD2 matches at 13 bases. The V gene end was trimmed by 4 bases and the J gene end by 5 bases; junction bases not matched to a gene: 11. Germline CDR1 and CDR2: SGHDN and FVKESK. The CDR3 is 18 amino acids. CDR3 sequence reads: CASSLRLAGGRGNNEQFF. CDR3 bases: TGTGCCAGCAGCCTCCGACTAGCGGGGGGCCGAGGGAACAATGAGCAGTTCTTC. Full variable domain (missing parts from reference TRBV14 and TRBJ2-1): EAGVTQFPSHSVIEKGQTVTLRCDPISGHDNLYWYRRVMGKEIKFLLHFVKESKQDESGMPNNRFLAERTGGTYSTLKVQPAELEDSGVYFCASSLRLAGGRGNNEQFFGPGTRLTVL.

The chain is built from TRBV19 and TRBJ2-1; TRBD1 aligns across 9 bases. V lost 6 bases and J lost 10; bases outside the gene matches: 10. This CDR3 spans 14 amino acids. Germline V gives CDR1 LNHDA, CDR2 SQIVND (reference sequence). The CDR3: CASSLDRGRKEQFF. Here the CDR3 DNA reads TGTGCCAGTAGCCTGGACAGGGGACGTAAGGAGCAGTTCTTC.

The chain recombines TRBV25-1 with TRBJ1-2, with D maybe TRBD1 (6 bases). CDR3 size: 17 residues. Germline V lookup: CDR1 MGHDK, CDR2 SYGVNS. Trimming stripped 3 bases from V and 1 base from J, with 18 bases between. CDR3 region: CASSETAGGRFNYGYTF. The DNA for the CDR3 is TGTGCCAGCAGTGAGACAGCGGGGGGCCGATTTAACTATGGCTACACCTTC.

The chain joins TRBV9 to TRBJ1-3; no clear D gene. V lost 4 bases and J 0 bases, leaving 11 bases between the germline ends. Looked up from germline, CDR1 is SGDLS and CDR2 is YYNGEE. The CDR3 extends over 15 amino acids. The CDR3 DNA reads TGTGCCAGCAGCATCAGCGGTAGCTCTGGAAACACCATATATTTT. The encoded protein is CASSISGSSGNTIYF.

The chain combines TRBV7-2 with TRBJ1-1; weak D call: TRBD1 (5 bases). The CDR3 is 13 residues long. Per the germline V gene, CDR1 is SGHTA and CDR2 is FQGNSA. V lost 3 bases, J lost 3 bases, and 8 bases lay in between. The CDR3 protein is CASSFQGDTEAFF. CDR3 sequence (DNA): TGTGCCAGCAGCTTCCAGGGCGACACTGAAGCTTTCTTT.

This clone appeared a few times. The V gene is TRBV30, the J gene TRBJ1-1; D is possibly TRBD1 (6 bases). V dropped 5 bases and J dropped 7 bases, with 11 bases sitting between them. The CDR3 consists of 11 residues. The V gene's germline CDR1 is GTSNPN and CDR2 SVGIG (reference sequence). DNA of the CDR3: TGTGCCTGGGAGACAGGTTTTGAAGCTTTCTTT. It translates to CAWETGFEAFF. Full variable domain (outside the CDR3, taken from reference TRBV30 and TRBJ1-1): SQTIHQWPATLVQPVGSPLSLECTVEGTSNPNLYWYRQAAGRGLQLLFYSVGIGQISSEVPQNLSASRPQDRQFILSSKKLLLSDSGFYLCAWETGFEAFFGQGTRLTVV.

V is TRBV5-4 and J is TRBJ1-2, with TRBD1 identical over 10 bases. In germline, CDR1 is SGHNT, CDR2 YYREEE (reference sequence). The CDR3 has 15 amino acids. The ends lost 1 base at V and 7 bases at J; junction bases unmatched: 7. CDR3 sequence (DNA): TGTGCCAGCAGCTTGACGCGACAGGGGGCTCTTGGCTACACCTTC. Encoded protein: CASSLTRQGALGYTF.

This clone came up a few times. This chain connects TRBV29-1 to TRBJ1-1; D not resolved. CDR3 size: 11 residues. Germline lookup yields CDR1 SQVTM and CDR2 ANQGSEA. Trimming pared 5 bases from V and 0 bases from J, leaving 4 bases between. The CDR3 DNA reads TGCAGCGTTTCAGTGAACACTGAAGCTTTCTTT. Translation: CSVSVNTEAFF.

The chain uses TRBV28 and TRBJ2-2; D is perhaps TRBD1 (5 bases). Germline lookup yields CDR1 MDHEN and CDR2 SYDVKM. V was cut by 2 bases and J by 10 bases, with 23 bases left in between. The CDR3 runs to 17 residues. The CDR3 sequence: CASSLGQGSTSDQELFF. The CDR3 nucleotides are TGTGCCAGCAGTTTAGGTCAGGGCAGTACCTCGGACCAGGAGCTGTTTTTT.

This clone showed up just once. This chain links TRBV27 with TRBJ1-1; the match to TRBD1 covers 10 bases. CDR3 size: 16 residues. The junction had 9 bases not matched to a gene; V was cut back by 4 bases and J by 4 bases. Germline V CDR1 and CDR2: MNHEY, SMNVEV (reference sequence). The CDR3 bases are TGTGCCAGCAGTTCTCTCCGCGGGACAGGGGTCACTGAAGCTTTCTTT. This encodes CASSSLRGTGVTEAFF.

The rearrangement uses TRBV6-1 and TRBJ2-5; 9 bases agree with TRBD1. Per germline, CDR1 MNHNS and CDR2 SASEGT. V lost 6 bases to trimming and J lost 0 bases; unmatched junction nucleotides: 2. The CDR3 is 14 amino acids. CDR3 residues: CASRDRGYQETQYF. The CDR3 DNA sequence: TGTGCCAGCAGAGACAGGGGGTACCAAGAGACCCAGTACTTC.

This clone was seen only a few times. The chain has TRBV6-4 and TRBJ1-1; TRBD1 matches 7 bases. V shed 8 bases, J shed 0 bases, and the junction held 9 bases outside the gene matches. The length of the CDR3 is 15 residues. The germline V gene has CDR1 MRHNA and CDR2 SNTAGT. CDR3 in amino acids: CASRTEGGLNTEAFF. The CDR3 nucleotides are TGTGCCAGCCGTACCGAAGGGGGCTTGAACACTGAAGCTTTCTTT.

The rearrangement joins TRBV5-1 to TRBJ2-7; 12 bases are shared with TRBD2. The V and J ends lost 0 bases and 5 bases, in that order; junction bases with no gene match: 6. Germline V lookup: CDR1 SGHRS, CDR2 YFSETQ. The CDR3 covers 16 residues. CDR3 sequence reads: CASSLALAGGIDEQYF. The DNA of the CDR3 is TGCGCCAGCAGCTTGGCACTAGCGGGAGGAATCGACGAGCAGTACTTC.

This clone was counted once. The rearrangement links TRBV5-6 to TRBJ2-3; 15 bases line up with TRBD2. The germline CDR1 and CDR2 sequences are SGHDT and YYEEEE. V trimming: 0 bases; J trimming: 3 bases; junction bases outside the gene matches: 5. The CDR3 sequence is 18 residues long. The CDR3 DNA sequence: TGTGCCAGCAGCTTGGATTGGACTAGCGGGAGGGGGACAGATACGCAGTATTTT. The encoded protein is CASSLDWTSGRGTDTQYF.

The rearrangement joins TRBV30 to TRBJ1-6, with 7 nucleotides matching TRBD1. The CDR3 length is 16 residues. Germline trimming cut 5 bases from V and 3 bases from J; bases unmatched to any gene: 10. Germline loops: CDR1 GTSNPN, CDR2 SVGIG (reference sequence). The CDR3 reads CAWSTRDSDYNSPLHF. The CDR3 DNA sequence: TGTGCCTGGTCGACCCGGGACAGTGACTATAATTCACCCCTCCACTTT.

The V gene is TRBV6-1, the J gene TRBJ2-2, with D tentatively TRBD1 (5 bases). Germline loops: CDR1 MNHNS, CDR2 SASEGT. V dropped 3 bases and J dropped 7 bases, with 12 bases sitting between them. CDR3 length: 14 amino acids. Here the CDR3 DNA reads TGTGCCAGCAGTGATGAAGGGGCGGTCGGGGAGCTGTTTTTT. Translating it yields CASSDEGAVGELFF.

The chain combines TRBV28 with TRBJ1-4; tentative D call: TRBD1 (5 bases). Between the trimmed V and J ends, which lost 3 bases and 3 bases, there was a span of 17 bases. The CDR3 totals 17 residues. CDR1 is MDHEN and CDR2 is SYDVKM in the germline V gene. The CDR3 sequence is CASSFFTGTSSNEKLFF. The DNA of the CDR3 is TGTGCCAGCAGTTTTTTTACAGGTACCTCGTCTAATGAAAAACTGTTTTTT.

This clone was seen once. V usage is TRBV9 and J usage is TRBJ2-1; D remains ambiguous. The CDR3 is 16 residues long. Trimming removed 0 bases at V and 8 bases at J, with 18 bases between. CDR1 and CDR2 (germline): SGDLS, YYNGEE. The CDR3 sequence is CASSVDGRLNGDEQFF. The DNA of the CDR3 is TGTGCCAGCAGCGTAGATGGCAGGTTAAACGGTGATGAGCAGTTCTTC. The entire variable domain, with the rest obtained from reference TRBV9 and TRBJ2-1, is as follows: DSGVTQTPKHLITATGQRVTLRCSPRSGDLSVYWYQQSLDQGLQFLIQYYNGEERAKGNILERFSAQQFPDLHSELNLSSLELGDSALYFCASSVDGRLNGDEQFFGPGTRLTVL.